This T cell receptor beta chain originates from a study of cytotoxic CD8 clonotypes in ibrutinib-treated CLL. A remark on this clone: Its matching antigen is unknown.

Study outcomes and limitations: Public clonotypes, rarely seen, contracted or held steady on treatment.

The repertoire was sequenced with immunoSEQ multiplex PCR; TCRdb's copy has only in-frame clones and lacks some. The sample yields around 330,000 clones, over 60% seen once. Looked up from germline, CDR1 is MGHRA and CDR2 is YSYEKL. V was clipped by 3 bases and J by 8 bases, with 13 bases between them. CDR3 size: 13 residues. The clonotype originates from a human donor with chronic lymphocytic leukemia. The rearrangement uses TRBV4-1 and TRBJ1-2; D remains ambiguous. The sequenced sample was PBMCs, obtained after 36 months of ibrutinib treatment. CDR3 in amino acids: CASSHLGGPGYTF. In nucleotides, the CDR3 is TGCGCCAGCAGCCACCTTGGAGGGCCCGGCTACACCTTC.